Detailed here is one TCR beta chain. Produced via immunoSEQ multiplex PCR; TCRdb's table is partial and in-frame only. The repertoire holds approximately 9,000 clones, about 91% seen once, with roughly 8.7% in the top ten. V gave up 5 bases and J gave up 6 bases; unmatched junction bases: 6. The CDR3 sequence is 14 residues long. Germline V gene lookup returns CDR1 SEHNR and CDR2 FQNEAQ (reference sequence). Documented time point: newly diagnosed, previously untreated cHL patient sample. It was by magnetic negative selection that CD8+ T cells were isolated from thawed PBMCs. This specimen belongs to a study of PD-1 blockade in classical Hodgkin lymphoma.

The TCR was taken from a human donor with classical Hodgkin lymphoma. The chain carries TRBV7-9 and TRBJ2-1, with 8 bases that match TRBD1. The specimen sequenced was CD8+ T cells from blood. CDR3 sequence: CASSPTTGVNEQFF. CDR3 sequence (DNA): TGTGCCAGCAGCCCGACGACAGGGGTCAATGAGCAGTTCTTC.